This T cell receptor (beta chain) was captured in a study of radiotherapy plus CTLA-4 blockade in lung cancer. With regard to this clone: Its matching antigen is unknown.

Findings and caveats of the study: It was early blood T cell clone dynamics, with interferon-beta, that reportedly best predicted response.

The ends lost 5 bases at V and 2 bases at J; junction bases unmatched: 8. In germline, CDR1 is SGHRS, CDR2 YFSETQ. CDR3 length: 15 residues. TCRdb's copy holds only in-frame clones and misses some; the assay was immunoSEQ multiplex PCR. The sample consists of tens of thousands of clones, more than 70% of them appearing once. The genes are TRBV5-1 and TRBJ2-7; 9 bases fit TRBD1. The specimen comprised peripheral blood, sampled from a patient treated with radiotherapy plus ipilimumab. The clonotype originates from a human donor with non-small cell lung cancer whose response to radiotherapy plus ipilimumab could not be evaluated. Some clones in this sample may be carry-over from other donors' samples. DNA of the CDR3: TGCGCCAGCAGATTACAGGGGGCAGGGGCCTACGAGCAGTACTTC. Protein sequence: CASRLQGAGAYEQYF.